The TCR beta chain under discussion was sequenced for a study of blood T cell repertoires in COVID-19. At the level of the study: Sites in the United States, Italy and Spain provided acute and convalescent COVID-19 samples. T cells, B-cell-depleted T cells, or PBMCs supplied cDNA or gDNA.

This clone has only a few counts. V dropped 6 bases and J dropped 7; count of bases not matched to a gene: 10. The CDR3 loop spans 14 amino acids. The germline CDR1 and CDR2 sequences are SNHLY and FYNNEI. Original analysis: Reference gene primers were amplified, and this amplification served to estimate nucleated cell counts. The repertoire was sequenced with immunoSEQ multiplex PCR; TCRdb's copy has only in-frame clones and lacks some. The DNA was the basis for D and trimming; V, J and clone size are from that table. This table holds almost 70,000 clones, approximately 88% found once. Sequencing input: peripheral blood. This receptor was taken from a woman in her seventies with acute or convalescent COVID-19. The chain is built from TRBV2 and TRBJ1-2; 8 bases fit TRBD1. The CDR3 nucleotides are TGTGCCAGCAGCGGTGGGACAGGACAGGGTGGCTACACCTTC. Translated, it gives CASSGGTGQGGYTF. The whole variable domain, remainder taken from reference TRBV2 and TRBJ1-2, is EPEVTQTPSHQVTQMGQEVILRCVPISNHLYFYWYRQILGQKVEFLVSFYNNEISEKSEIFDDQFSVERPDGSNFTLKIRSTKLEDSAMYFCASSGGTGQGGYTFGSGTRLTVV.